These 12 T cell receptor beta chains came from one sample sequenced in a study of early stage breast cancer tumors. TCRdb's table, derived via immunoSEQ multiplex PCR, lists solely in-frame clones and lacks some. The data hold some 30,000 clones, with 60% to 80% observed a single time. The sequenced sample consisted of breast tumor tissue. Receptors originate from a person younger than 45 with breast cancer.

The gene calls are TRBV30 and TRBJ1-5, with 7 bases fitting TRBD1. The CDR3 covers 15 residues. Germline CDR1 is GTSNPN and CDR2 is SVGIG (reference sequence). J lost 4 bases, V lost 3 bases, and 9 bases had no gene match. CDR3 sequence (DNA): TGTGCCTGGAGCCAGAGGGCAGGGGGAAATCAGCCCCAGCATTTT. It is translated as CAWSQRAGGNQPQHF.

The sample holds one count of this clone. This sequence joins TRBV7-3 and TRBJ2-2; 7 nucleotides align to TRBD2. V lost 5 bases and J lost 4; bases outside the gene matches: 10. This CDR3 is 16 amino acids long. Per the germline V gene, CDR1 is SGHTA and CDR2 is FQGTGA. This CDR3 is CASSPPGGEGTGELFF. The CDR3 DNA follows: TGTGCCAGCAGCCCCCCGGGCGGGGAGGGCACCGGGGAGCTGTTTTTT.

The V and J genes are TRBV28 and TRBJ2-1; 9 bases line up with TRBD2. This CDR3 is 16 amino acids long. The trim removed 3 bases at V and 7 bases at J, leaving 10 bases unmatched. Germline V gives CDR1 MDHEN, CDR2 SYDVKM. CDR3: CASSFLAGQSQNEQFF. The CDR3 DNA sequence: TGTGCCAGCAGTTTTCTAGCGGGACAAAGCCAAAATGAGCAGTTCTTC.

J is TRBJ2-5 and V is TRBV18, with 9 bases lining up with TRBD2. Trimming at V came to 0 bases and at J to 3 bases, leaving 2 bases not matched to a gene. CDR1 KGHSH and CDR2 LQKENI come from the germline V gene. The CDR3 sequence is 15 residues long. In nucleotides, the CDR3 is TGTGCCAGCTCACCACCGGTAGCGGGAGAAGAGACCCAGTACTTC. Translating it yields CASSPPVAGEETQYF.

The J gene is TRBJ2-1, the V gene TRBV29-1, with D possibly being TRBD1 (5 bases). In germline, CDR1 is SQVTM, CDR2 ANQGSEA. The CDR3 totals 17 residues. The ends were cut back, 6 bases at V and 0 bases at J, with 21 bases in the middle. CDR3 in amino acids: CSVLLLQGTSSYNEQFF. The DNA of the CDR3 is TGCAGCGTCCTCCTACTTCAGGGTACGAGCTCCTACAATGAGCAGTTCTTC.

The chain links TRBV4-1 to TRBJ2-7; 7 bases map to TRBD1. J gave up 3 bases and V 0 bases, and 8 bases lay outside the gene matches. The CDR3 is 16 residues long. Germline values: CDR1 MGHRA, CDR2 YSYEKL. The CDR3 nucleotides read TGCGCCAGCAGCCAAGAGGGCTACAGGGGTATCTACGAGCAGTACTTC. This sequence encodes CASSQEGYRGIYEQYF.

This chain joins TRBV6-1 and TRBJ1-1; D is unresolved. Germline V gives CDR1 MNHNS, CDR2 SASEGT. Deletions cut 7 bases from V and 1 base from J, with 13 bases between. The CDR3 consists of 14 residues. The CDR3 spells CASTVTDPNTEAFF. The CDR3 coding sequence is TGTGCCAGCACCGTCACGGACCCGAACACTGAAGCTTTCTTT.

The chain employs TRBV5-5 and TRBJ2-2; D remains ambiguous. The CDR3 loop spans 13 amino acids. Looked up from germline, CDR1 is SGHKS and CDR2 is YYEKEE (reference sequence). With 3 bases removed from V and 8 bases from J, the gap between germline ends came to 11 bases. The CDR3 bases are TGTGCCAGCAGCTCGGACCCGTGGGGGGAGCTGTTTTTT. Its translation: CASSSDPWGELFF.

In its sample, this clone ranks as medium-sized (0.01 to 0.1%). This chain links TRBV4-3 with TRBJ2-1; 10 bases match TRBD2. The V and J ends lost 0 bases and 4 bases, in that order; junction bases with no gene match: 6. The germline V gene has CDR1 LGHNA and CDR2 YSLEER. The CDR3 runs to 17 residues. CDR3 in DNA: TGCGCCAGCAGCCAAGATCTTGCTAGCGGGAGATACAATGAGCAGTTCTTC. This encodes CASSQDLASGRYNEQFF.

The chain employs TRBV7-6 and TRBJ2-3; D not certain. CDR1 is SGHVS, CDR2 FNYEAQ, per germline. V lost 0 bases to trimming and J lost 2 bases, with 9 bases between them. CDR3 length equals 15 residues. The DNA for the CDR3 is TGTGCCAGCAGCTTAGCGGGCGGAATCACAGATACGCAGTATTTT. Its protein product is CASSLAGGITDTQYF.

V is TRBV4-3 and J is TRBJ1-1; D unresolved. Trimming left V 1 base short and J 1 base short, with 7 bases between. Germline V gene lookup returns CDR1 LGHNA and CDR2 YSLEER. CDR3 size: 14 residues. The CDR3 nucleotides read TGCGCCAGCAGCCAAGCCAACGGGAACACTGAAGCTTTCTTT. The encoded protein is CASSQANGNTEAFF.

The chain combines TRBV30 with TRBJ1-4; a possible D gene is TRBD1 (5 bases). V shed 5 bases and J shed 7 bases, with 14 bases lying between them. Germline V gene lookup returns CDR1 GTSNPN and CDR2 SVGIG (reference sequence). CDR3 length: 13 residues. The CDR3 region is CAWERGRGEKLFF. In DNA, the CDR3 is TGTGCCTGGGAACGCGGGAGGGGTGAAAAACTGTTTTTT. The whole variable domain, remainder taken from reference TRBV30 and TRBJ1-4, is SQTIHQWPATLVQPVGSPLSLECTVEGTSNPNLYWYRQAAGRGLQLLFYSVGIGQISSEVPQNLSASRPQDRQFILSSKKLLLSDSGFYLCAWERGRGEKLFFGSGTQLSVL.